Included here is one T cell receptor (beta chain) sequence, with context. What it binds is unknown. It was at deep level that the assay was run. The sorted-subset replicate PCRs were given 200 ng DNA, which is approximately 30,000 T cell genomes. Profiled with immunoSEQ multiplex PCR; TCRdb holds only in-frame clones, not every one. The sample shows hundreds of thousands of clones, approximately 96% of them seen only once. This entry is derived from a study of shared clonotypes between healthy human individuals. The CDR3 runs to 12 residues. V lost 6 bases to trimming and J lost 4 bases, with 7 bases between them. Looked up from germline, CDR1 is MDHEN and CDR2 is SYDVKM. Study results and caveats: Generation probabilities were higher for clonotypes shared across all four sorted-subset donors than for unshared ones. Clonotype sharing across donors was expected to vary with sequencing depth.

CD45RO-negative cells were positively selected for CCR7, leaving out terminally differentiated effector memory CD45RA+ cells. The chain employs TRBV28 and TRBJ2-1, with D tentatively TRBD2 (6 bases). The origin of this receptor is a woman aged 25 to 45 in good health. The sample taken for sequencing was naive CD8+ T cells sorted from blood. CDR3 sequence (DNA): TGTGCCAGCAGGAGCGGGTACAATGAGCAGTTCTTC. This translates into CASRSGYNEQFF.